A selection of T cell receptor beta chains follows, all from one sample in a study of T cell responses to AZD1222 COVID-19 vaccine. Profiled with immunoSEQ multiplex PCR; TCRdb holds only in-frame clones, not every one. The sample lists some 16,000 clones, 65% to 80% seen once, with 13% to 15% in the top ten. The specimen was peripheral blood, collected 28 days after the second AZD1222 dose. Every receptor here comes from an adult who received the AZD1222 COVID-19 vaccine. The conserved cysteine and the conserved F or W are not part of the CDR3 here. The D gene is left open where the match is weak. A row's size may be missing; if present it is once, few, many or a size class.

clone_size d_call v_call cdr3_aa
- - TRBV3-1/TRBV3-2 ASSHREEETQY
- - TRBV5-5 ASSLGGSTYGYT
- TRBD1 TRBV7-8 ASSPGQGSGTQY
- - TRBV5-6 ASSLADYPSTDTQY
few - TRBV30 AWNHEAFGELF
- - TRBV30 AWSVGGTEAF
- TRBD1 TRBV7-7 ASSEGTGLDEQY
- - TRBV7-9 ASSLMRAGDTQY
- - TRBV27 ASSLSGGALGNSPLH
- TRBD2 TRBV11-2 ASSLLPGGNTDTQY
- - TRBV3-1/TRBV3-2 ASSQAGGTEAF
- - TRBV15 ATSSLAGRDTQY
- - TRBV2 ASSAGRTNNEQF
- - TRBV27 ASSPRGNSPLH
- - TRBV7-9 ASSLGQSAEAF
few TRBD1 TRBV2 ASSPRDRGIYNSPLH
- TRBD1 TRBV28 ASSFGGSSLGQPFYGYT
- - TRBV7-2 ASGEANSYEQY
- - TRBV6-2/TRBV6-3 ASSSSAYEQY
once - TRBV13 ASSTLWGEQY
- TRBD1 TRBV29-1 SVETGGYGYT
- - TRBV15 ATSRTWTDTQY
- TRBD2 TRBV19 ASSGAGTRLGELF
- TRBD1 TRBV7-8 ASSLGQGTPNEKLF
- - TRBV3-1/TRBV3-2 ASSPGDGANVLT
- TRBD1 TRBV7-3 ASSPTGKNEQF
- - TRBV29-1 SVEGQKNGELF
- - TRBV2 ASSEVTEAF
- TRBD2 TRBV7-2 ASSLAGLAGGSDTQY
- - TRBV24-1 ATSVTGDNQPQH
- - TRBV7-8 ASTPPGAQETQY
few TRBD2 TRBV4-1 ASSPAALAAYEQY